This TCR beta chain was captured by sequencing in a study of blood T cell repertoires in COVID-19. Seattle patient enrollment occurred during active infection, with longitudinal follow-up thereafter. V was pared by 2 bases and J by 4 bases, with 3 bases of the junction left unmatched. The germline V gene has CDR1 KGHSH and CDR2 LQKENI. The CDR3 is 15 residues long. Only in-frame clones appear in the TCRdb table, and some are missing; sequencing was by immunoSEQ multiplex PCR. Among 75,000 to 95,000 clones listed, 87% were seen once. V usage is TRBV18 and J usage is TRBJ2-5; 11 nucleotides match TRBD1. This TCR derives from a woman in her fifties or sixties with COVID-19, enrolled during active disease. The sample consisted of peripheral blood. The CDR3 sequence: CASSPGTGGRETQYF. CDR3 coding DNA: TGTGCCAGCTCACCAGGGACAGGGGGGCGAGAGACCCAGTACTTC.